This passage covers 6 T cell receptor beta chains from one sample sequenced in a study of T cells in Graves' hyperthyroidism and ophthalmopathy. TCR beta CDR3 sequences were amplified from RNA transcripts. The HTBI primer set served for first-round RT-PCR of the TCR CDR3. TCRdb re-analysed the multiplex PCR reads in MiXCR, keeping a single row per CDR3 protein. The sample shows about 640,000 distinct CDR3 sequences, 20% to 25% of them seen only once. The sample consisted of blood. The receptor set was obtained from a man aged 25-45 years with Graves' ophthalmopathy.

Notes on this clonotype: The junction and the germline gene differ at one end; a read error may be behind it. The rearrangement links TRBV11-2 to TRBJ2-7; TRBD1 aligns across 8 bases. Germline CDR1 reads SGHAT; CDR2 reads FQNNGV. This CDR3 has 13 amino acids. CDR3 coding DNA: TGTGCCAGCACAGGACAGGGAGATCGCGAGCAGCACTTC. Residues: CASTGQGDREQHF. The full variable domain, with the rest looked up from reference TRBV11-2 and TRBJ2-7, is EAGVAQSPRYKIIEKRQSVAFWCNPISGHATLYWYQQILGQGPKLLIQFQNNGVVDDSQLPKDRFSAERLKGVDSTLKIQPAKLEDSAVYLCASTGQGDREQHFGPGTRLTVT.

This clonotype was picked up many times. The chain couples TRBV18 to TRBJ1-2, with D possibly being TRBD1 (5 bases). Per the germline V gene, CDR1 is KGHSH and CDR2 is LQKENI. Trimming removed 5 bases from V and 7 bases from J, with 14 bases in between. The CDR3 is made up of 13 amino acids. The chain's CDR3 is CASSSRVQAGYTF. DNA for the CDR3: TGTGCCAGCTCATCCAGGGTGCAGGCTGGCTACACCTTC.

This clonotype was counted ten times or more. The chain is built from TRBV30 and TRBJ1-1; TRBD1 is a possible D gene (5 bases). This CDR3 region has 15 residues. Germline V CDR1 and CDR2: GTSNPN, SVGIG (reference sequence). V lost 3 bases, J lost 5 bases, and 19 bases lay in between. The CDR3: CAWSDVTDPRTEAFF. In DNA form, the CDR3 reads TGTGCCTGGAGCGACGTGACAGACCCGAGGACTGAAGCTTTCTTT.

This clonotype appeared many times. This rearrangement joins TRBV28 to TRBJ1-2, with a possible D match to TRBD1 (5 bases). The CDR3 has 15 amino acids. Trimming pared 5 bases from V and 2 bases from J, leaving 15 bases between. Looked up from germline, CDR1 is MDHEN and CDR2 is SYDVKM. The chain's CDR3 is CASSLGWTKNYGYTF. The CDR3 nucleotides are TGTGCCAGCAGTCTCGGCTGGACAAAAAACTATGGCTACACCTTC.

V usage is TRBV5-5 and J usage is TRBJ2-7; 8 nucleotides line up with TRBD1. CDR1 SGHKS and CDR2 YYEKEE come from the germline V gene (reference sequence). J was trimmed by 3 bases and V by 2 bases; bases with no gene match: 4. The CDR3 has 14 amino acids. CDR3 sequence reads: CASSFRQGIYEQYF. The CDR3 DNA reads as TGTGCCAGCAGCTTTCGACAGGGGATCTACGAGCAGTACTTC.

The sample holds many counts of this clonotype. The chain is built from TRBV18 and TRBJ2-1; 14 bases match TRBD2. The CDR3 loop spans 15 amino acids. CDR1 and CDR2 (germline): KGHSH, LQKENI. The junction had 4 bases not matched to a gene; V was cut back by 4 bases and J by 8 bases. CDR3 protein: CASSLPGLAGDEQFF. CDR3 in DNA: TGTGCCAGCTCACTACCGGGACTAGCGGGAGATGAGCAGTTCTTC.